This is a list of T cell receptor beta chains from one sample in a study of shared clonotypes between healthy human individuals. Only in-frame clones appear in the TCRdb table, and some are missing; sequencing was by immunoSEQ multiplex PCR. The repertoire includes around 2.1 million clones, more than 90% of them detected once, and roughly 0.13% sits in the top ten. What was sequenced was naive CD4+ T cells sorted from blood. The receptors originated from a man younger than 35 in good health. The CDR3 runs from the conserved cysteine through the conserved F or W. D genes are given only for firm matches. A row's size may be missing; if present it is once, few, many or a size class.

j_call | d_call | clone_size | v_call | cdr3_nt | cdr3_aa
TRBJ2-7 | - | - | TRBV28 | TGTGCCAGCAGTAACCGATACGAGCAGTACTTC | CASSNRYEQYF
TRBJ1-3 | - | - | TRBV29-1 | TGCAGCGTTTCCGAAGGGGCTGGAAACACCATATATTTT | CSVSEGAGNTIYF
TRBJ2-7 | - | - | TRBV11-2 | TGTGCCAGCAGCTTAGTGGACGAGCAGTACTTC | CASSLVDEQYF
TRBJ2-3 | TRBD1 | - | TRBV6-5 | TGTGCCAGCAGTAAGGACAGGAGAGCAGATACGCAGTATTTT | CASSKDRRADTQYF
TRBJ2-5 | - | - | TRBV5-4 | TGTGCCAGCAGCCATGGACAGAGGGAGACCCAGTACTTC | CASSHGQRETQYF
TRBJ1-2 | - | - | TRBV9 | TGTGCCAGCAGCGTAGGGCAGGGTGGGAACTATGGCTACACCTTC | CASSVGQGGNYGYTF
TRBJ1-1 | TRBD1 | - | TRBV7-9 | TGTGCCAGCAAGGGACAGGTTAACACTGAAGCTTTCTTT | CASKGQVNTEAFF
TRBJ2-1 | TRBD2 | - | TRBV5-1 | TGCGCCAGCAGCTTGGTATTCGGCGGGAGGGATGAGCAGTTCTTC | CASSLVFGGRDEQFF
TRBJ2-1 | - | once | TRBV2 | TGTGCCAGCAGTTCTAGCCTATCCTACAATGAGCAGTTCTTC | CASSSSLSYNEQFF
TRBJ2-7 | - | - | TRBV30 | TGTGCCTGGAGTCATAGCCGCCACGAGCAGTACTTC | CAWSHSRHEQYF
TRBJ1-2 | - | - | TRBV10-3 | TGTGCCATCAGTGAGGGCCTCTATGGCTACACCTTC | CAISEGLYGYTF
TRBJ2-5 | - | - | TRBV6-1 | TGTGCCAGCAGGTTAGGGGGACAAGAGACCCAGTACTTC | CASRLGGQETQYF
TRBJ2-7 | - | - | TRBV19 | TGTGCCAGTAGTCCGGAGGGGCTGCCCTACGAGCAGTACTTC | CASSPEGLPYEQYF
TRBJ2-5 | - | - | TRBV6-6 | TGTGCCACCCGGAGGGGCGCGGAAGAGACCCAGTACTTC | CATRRGAEETQYF
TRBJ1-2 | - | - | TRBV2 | TGTGCCAGCAGTGGCCTGGGGACGATGCTGGGCTACACCTTC | CASSGLGTMLGYTF
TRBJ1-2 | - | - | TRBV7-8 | TGTGCCAGCAGCCAAGGGTTGTCGGATGGCTACACCTTC | CASSQGLSDGYTF
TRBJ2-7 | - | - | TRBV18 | TGTGCCAGCTCACCGGGGGCAGGGGACTACGAGCAGTACTTC | CASSPGAGDYEQYF
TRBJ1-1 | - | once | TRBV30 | TGTGCCTGGAGTCTCGACAGGTACACTGAAGCTTTCTTT | CAWSLDRYTEAFF
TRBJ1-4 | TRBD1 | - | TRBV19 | TGTGCCAGTAGTATGGGACAGGGCACTAATGAAAAACTGTTTTTT | CASSMGQGTNEKLFF
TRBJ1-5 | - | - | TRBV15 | TGTGCCACCAGCAGTTCGCCGATCAGCAATCAGCCCCAGCATTTT | CATSSSPISNQPQHF
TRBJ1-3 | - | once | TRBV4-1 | TGCGCCAGCAGCCAAGTTGGGCACAACTCTGGAAACACCATATATTTT | CASSQVGHNSGNTIYF
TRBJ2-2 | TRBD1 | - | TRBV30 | TGTGCCTGGAGTAATCGACAGGGGGCCGGGGAGCTGTTTTTT | CAWSNRQGAGELFF